One and the same sample provided the 4 T cell receptor beta chains below, sequenced in a study of blood T cell repertoires in COVID-19 (dated by TCRdb to 2020 to 2021). Receptor libraries were prepared by the immunoSEQ multiplex PCR assay. TCRdb re-hosts the immuneACCESS table, in-frame sequences only. Its copies lack some clones; in the studies checked, an unresolved V gene accounts for under half of them, and the cause for the rest is not known. This sample has a few hundred thousand clones in its table, and around nine tenths of those were observed once. The top ten constitute over 6% of the sample. The specimen was PBMCs or T cells enriched from blood (not recorded which). These receptors were taken from a woman in her 40s who had recovered from COVID-19.

The CDR3 spells CASSPQTSGRLGGTQYF. The CDR3 region has the DNA TGTGCCAGCAGCCCCCAGACTAGCGGGAGGCTAGGGGGGACCCAGTACTTC. This chain links TRBV5-4 with TRBJ2-5; 13 nucleotides line up with TRBD2. The J segment lost 7 bases and the V segment lost 4 bases, leaving 13 bases of the junction unmatched. The CDR3 contains 17 residues. Per germline, CDR1 SGHNT and CDR2 YYREEE (reference sequence).

This sequence joins TRBV5-1 and TRBJ2-1, with D perhaps matching TRBD2 (6 bases). Trimming left V 7 bases short and J 2 bases short, with 25 bases between. The CDR3 length is 18 residues. Germline CDR1 is SGHRS and CDR2 is YFSETQ. The DNA of the CDR3 is TGCGCCAGCGGATTCTCATTTATCAGCGGGTCCACCTACAATGAGCAGTTCTTC. This gives the protein CASGFSFISGSTYNEQFF. Full variable domain (rest looked up from reference TRBV5-1 and TRBJ2-1): KAGVTQTPRYLIKTRGQQVTLSCSPISGHRSVSWYQQTPGQGLQFLFEYFSETQRNKGNFPGRFSGRQFSNSRSEMNVSTLELGDSALYLCASGFSFISGSTYNEQFFGPGTRLTVL.

This clone was counted a few times. This chain connects TRBV3-1 (or the pseudogene TRBV3-2) to TRBJ1-4, with D maybe TRBD1 (6 bases). Deletions cut 2 bases from V and 3 bases from J, with 16 bases between. The CDR3 has 17 amino acids. The germline V gene has CDR1 LGHDT and CDR2 YNNKEL (reference sequence). The CDR3 nucleotides read TGTGCCAGCAGCCAAACCAGGGCGGGGGCAGCTAATGAAAAACTGTTTTTT. Translation: CASSQTRAGAANEKLFF.

The V call is TRBV11-2, the J call TRBJ2-3; TRBD2 agrees at 7 bases. CDR1 and CDR2 from the germline V gene are SGHAT and FQNNGV. This CDR3 comprises 16 residues. The J segment lost 2 bases and the V segment lost 1 base, leaving 6 bases of the junction unmatched. The CDR3 coding sequence is TGTGCCAGCAGCTTAGGGGCGGGAGTCCCCACAGATACGCAGTATTTT. Translated: CASSLGAGVPTDTQYF.